The 21 T cell receptor beta chains below come from one sample, sequenced in a study of shared clonotypes between healthy human individuals. Using immunoSEQ multiplex PCR, the repertoire was profiled, and TCRdb retains in-frame clones only, with some absent. The profile shows 2 million to 2.5 million clones, 90% to 96% of them singletons. The sample comprised naive CD4+ T cells sorted from blood. The subset here: CD45RA+ positively selected. Every receptor here comes from a man aged 18 to 30 in good health.

The rearrangement joins TRBV11-3 to TRBJ2-7, with D perhaps TRBD2 (5 bases). There are 12 residues in the CDR3. The ends were cut back, 5 bases at V and 1 base at J, with 6 bases in the middle. CDR1 SGHNT and CDR2 YENEEA come from the germline V gene. The DNA of the CDR3 is TGTGCCAGCAGCCGGGATTCCTACGAGCAGTACTTC. Translation: CASSRDSYEQYF.

The genes are TRBV6-1 and TRBJ1-1; D is unresolved. The CDR3 length is 13 residues. V lost 8 bases and J lost 2, with 12 bases in between. Germline V gene lookup returns CDR1 MNHNS and CDR2 SASEGT. The CDR3 is CASGSRVNTEAFF. DNA of the CDR3: TGTGCCAGCGGATCGAGGGTCAACACTGAAGCTTTCTTT.

As concerns this clone: Different DNA sequences within this sample yield the same CDR3. The chain has TRBV28 and TRBJ1-2, with D perhaps TRBD1 (5 bases). Germline CDR1 and CDR2: MDHEN and SYDVKM. CDR3 length: 13 amino acids. V was trimmed by 3 bases and J by 0 bases, leaving 5 bases between them. The CDR3 DNA is TGTGCCAGCAGTTTGGGACCTAACTATGGCTACACCTTC. Protein: CASSLGPNYGYTF.

This chain links TRBV6-6 with TRBJ1-1; tentative D call: TRBD1 (5 bases). The CDR3 is 11 amino acids. In germline, CDR1 is MNHNY, CDR2 SVGAGI (reference sequence). Trimming cost V 2 bases and J 10 bases, with 8 bases left between them. CDR3 region: CASSYGQGAFF. CDR3 DNA: TGTGCCAGCAGTTACGGGCAGGGAGCTTTCTTT.

V is TRBV5-1 and J is TRBJ1-2; the D gene is possibly TRBD1 (6 bases). Between the trimmed V and J ends, which lost 4 bases and 8 bases, there was a span of 24 bases. The CDR3 has 16 residues. The germline CDR1 and CDR2 sequences are SGHRS and YFSETQ. The CDR3 region is CASSIGWDRQAGGYTF. The CDR3 DNA reads TGCGCCAGCAGCATAGGATGGGATCGACAGGCGGGGGGCTACACCTTC.

V gene TRBV5-6 combines with J gene TRBJ2-5; TRBD2 might be the D (6 bases). The ends were cut back, 1 base at V and 1 base at J, with 11 bases in the middle. Germline V gene lookup returns CDR1 SGHDT and CDR2 YYEEEE. CDR3 length equals 15 residues. The CDR3 bases are TGTGCCAGCAGCTTGAATAGCGGAGCCCAAGAGACCCAGTACTTC. Translated: CASSLNSGAQETQYF.

The gene calls are TRBV27 and TRBJ2-7; D is uncertain. The CDR3 runs 14 residues. Per germline, CDR1 MNHEY and CDR2 SMNVEV (reference sequence). Trimming shortened V by 2 bases and J by 3 bases, and 11 bases separated the two germline ends. DNA of the CDR3: TGTGCCAGCAGTTTAAACCGGGTCCACTACGAGCAGTACTTC. It translates to CASSLNRVHYEQYF.

The chain joins TRBV27 to TRBJ2-7; 7 nucleotides match TRBD1. The germline gives CDR1 MNHEY, CDR2 SMNVEV (reference sequence). V was clipped by 3 bases and J by 7 bases; unmatched bases: 9. The CDR3 contains 14 residues. CDR3 residues: CASSFEGARGEQYF. The CDR3 coding sequence is TGTGCCAGCAGTTTCGAGGGGGCCCGGGGTGAGCAGTACTTC.

As concerns this clone: The same CDR3 can be traced to other DNA sequences in this sample. This rearrangement joins TRBV7-9 to TRBJ1-3; D remains unclear. There are 14 residues in the CDR3. V was cut by 1 base and J by 1 base, with 5 bases left in between. Germline CDR1 and CDR2: SEHNR and FQNEAQ (reference sequence). The CDR3 is CASSLEGSGNTIYF. Written as DNA, the CDR3 is TGTGCCAGCAGCTTAGAGGGATCTGGAAACACCATATATTTT.

The chain is built from TRBV19 and TRBJ2-2; possible D gene TRBD1, 6 bases. The ends were cut back, 2 bases at V and 7 bases at J, with 11 bases in the middle. CDR3 length: 14 amino acids. Germline V gene sequence: CDR1 LNHDA, CDR2 SQIVND (reference sequence). The chain's CDR3 is CASSILRGIGELFF. The CDR3 DNA reads as TGTGCCAGTAGTATACTCAGGGGAATCGGGGAGCTGTTTTTT.

The chain is built from TRBV6-5 and TRBJ2-5; 11 bases agree with TRBD2. The J call may be incorrect, as the DNA end agrees better with TRBJ2-7. Germline CDR1 is MNHEY and CDR2 is SVGAGI. The CDR3 contains 14 residues. In DNA form, the CDR3 reads TGTGCCAGCAGCCGACTAGCGGGAAACTACGAGCAGTACTTC. It encodes CASSRLAGNYEQYF.

This rearrangement joins TRBV5-4 to TRBJ2-1; TRBD1 matches 7 bases. CDR1 is SGHNT and CDR2 is YYREEE in the germline V gene (reference sequence). This CDR3 is 14 amino acids long. V shed 1 base, J shed 9 bases, and the junction held 7 bases outside the gene matches. DNA for the CDR3: TGTGCCAGCAGCTTGATTGGACAGGTCGGTGAGCAGTTCTTC. Translated, it gives CASSLIGQVGEQFF.

This clone was counted between two and nine times. This sample includes further DNA sequences coding for the same CDR3. The chain has TRBV5-1 and TRBJ1-1; D unresolved. CDR1 is SGHRS, CDR2 YFSETQ, per germline. The CDR3 runs to 14 residues. With 0 bases removed from V and 0 bases from J, the gap between germline ends came to 6 bases. The CDR3 coding sequence is TGCGCCAGCAGCTTGGGGACGGTGAACACTGAAGCTTTCTTT. It translates to CASSLGTVNTEAFF.

The rearrangement links TRBV5-1 to TRBJ1-3, with D perhaps matching TRBD1 (6 bases). Germline loops: CDR1 SGHRS, CDR2 YFSETQ. This CDR3 is 15 amino acids long. V was trimmed by 4 bases and J by 3 bases, leaving 14 bases between them. The CDR3 region is CASSGGGLNGNTIYF. CDR3 sequence (DNA): TGCGCCAGCAGCGGAGGGGGACTAAATGGAAACACCATATATTTT.

CDR3 loop: CASSPGTDSFQQYF. The CDR3 DNA reads as TGTGCCAGCTCACCAGGGACAGACTCTTTTCAGCAGTACTTC. The V call is TRBV18, the J call TRBJ2-7; 7 nucleotides line up with TRBD1. The CDR3 extends over 14 amino acids. Germline V gene data show CDR1 as KGHSH and CDR2 as LQKENI. V trimming: 2 bases; J trimming: 8 bases; junction bases outside the gene matches: 9. Full variable domain (missing parts from reference TRBV18 and TRBJ2-7): NAGVMQNPRHLVRRRGQEARLRCSPMKGHSHVYWYRQLPEEGLKFMVYLQKENIIDESGMPKERFSAEFPKEGPSILRIQQVVRGDSAAYFCASSPGTDSFQQYFGPGTRLTVT.

Regarding this clone: Within the sample, other DNA sequences also encode this same CDR3. The chain carries TRBV7-2 and TRBJ1-3, with unresolved D. The length of the CDR3 is 14 residues. V was cut by 5 bases and J by 0 bases, with 8 bases left in between. Germline CDR1 is SGHTA and CDR2 is FQGNSA. In DNA, the CDR3 is TGTGCCAGCAGCCCCGGCTTCTCTGGAAACACCATATATTTT. Protein: CASSPGFSGNTIYF.

The chain couples TRBV10-3 to TRBJ2-3, with 7 bases aligning to TRBD2. This CDR3 contains 15 residues. The V and J ends lost 10 bases and 0 bases, in that order; junction bases with no gene match: 10. Germline lookup yields CDR1 ENHRY and CDR2 SYGVKD. For the CDR3, the DNA is TGTGCCACCCTTGGGTGGGGGGGAAGCACAGATACGCAGTATTTT. It translates to CATLGWGGSTDTQYF.

The CDR3 nucleotides read TGTGCCAGCAGTGAGTTTCTGGGGGTGACTGAAGCTTTCTTT. Protein: CASSEFLGVTEAFF. The V and J genes are TRBV25-1 and TRBJ1-1; the D gene is possibly TRBD1 (5 bases). The germline gives CDR1 MGHDK, CDR2 SYGVNS. The CDR3 sequence is 14 residues long. Trimming removed 3 bases at V and 5 bases at J, with 13 bases between.

The chain has TRBV10-1 and TRBJ2-7, with D maybe TRBD2 (5 bases). Germline V CDR1 and CDR2: WNHNN, SYGVQD (reference sequence). This CDR3 has 13 amino acids. The V end was cut by 0 bases, the J end by 8 bases, with 11 bases between. The CDR3 DNA sequence: TGCGCCAGCAGTGAGTCACCAAGCGGCAAGCAGTACTTC. Amino acids: CASSESPSGKQYF.

The chain recombines TRBV28 with TRBJ2-2; 11 bases map to TRBD2. Germline loops: CDR1 MDHEN, CDR2 SYDVKM. This CDR3 is 15 amino acids long. Losses at the gene ends were 6 bases for V and 7 bases for J; bases not matched to a gene: 7. CDR3 coding DNA: TGTGCCAGCAGGAAGGGACTAGCGGCGGGCGGGGAGCTGTTTTTT. This codes for CASRKGLAAGGELFF.

This clone occurred once. V usage is TRBV5-1 and J usage is TRBJ2-1; maybe TRBD1 (6 bases). V was pared by 4 bases and J by 3 bases, with 8 bases between. This CDR3 has 13 residues. Germline CDR1 is SGHRS and CDR2 is YFSETQ. CDR3: CASSRDNYNEQFF. As DNA, the CDR3 is TGCGCCAGCAGCCGGGACAACTACAATGAGCAGTTCTTC.